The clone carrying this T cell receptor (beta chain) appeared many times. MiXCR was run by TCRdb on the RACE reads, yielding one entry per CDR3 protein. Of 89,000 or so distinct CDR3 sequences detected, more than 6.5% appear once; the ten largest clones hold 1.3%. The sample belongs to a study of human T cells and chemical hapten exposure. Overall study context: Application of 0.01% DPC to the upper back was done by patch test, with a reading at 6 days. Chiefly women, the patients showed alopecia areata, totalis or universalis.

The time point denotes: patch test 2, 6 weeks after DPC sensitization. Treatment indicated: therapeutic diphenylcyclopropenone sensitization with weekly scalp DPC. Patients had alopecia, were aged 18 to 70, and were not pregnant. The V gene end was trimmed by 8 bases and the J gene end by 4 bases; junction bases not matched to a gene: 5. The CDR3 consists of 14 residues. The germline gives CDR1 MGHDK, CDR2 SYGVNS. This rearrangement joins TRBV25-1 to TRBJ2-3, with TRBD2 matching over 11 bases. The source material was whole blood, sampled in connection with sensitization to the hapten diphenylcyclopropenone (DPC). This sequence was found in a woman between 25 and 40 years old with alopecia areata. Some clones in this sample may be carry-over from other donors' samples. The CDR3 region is CASDSGGAADTQYF. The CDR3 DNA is TGTGCCAGCGATAGCGGGGGGGCGGCAGATACGCAGTATTTT.